This T cell receptor beta chain was recorded in a study of blood T cell repertoires in COVID-19. V lost 4 bases and J lost 4; bases outside the gene matches: 8. There are 15 residues in the CDR3. Per the germline V gene, CDR1 is SGHKS and CDR2 is YYEKEE (reference sequence). Some clones are missing from TCRdb's copy, which holds only in-frame ones; the method was immunoSEQ multiplex PCR. The sample shows about 160,000 clones, 80% to 95% of them seen only once. The sequence was collected from a man in his thirties or forties with COVID-19, enrolled during active disease. The sample comprised peripheral blood. The chain has TRBV5-5 and TRBJ1-1; the match to TRBD1 covers 9 bases. The CDR3 loop reads CASSAGTGWGTEAFF. The CDR3 DNA is TGTGCCAGCAGCGCCGGGACAGGGTGGGGCACTGAAGCTTTCTTT.